The T cell receptor (beta chain) under discussion was sequenced for a study of blood T cell repertoires in COVID-19. Study information: Material from acute and convalescent COVID-19 was sourced from the United States, Italy and Spain.

This clone turned up a few times. The CDR3 totals 18 residues. Germline-derived CDR1 and CDR2 are LNHDA and SQIVND (reference sequence). Losses at the gene ends were 5 bases for V and 0 bases for J; bases not matched to a gene: 15. Some clones are missing from TCRdb's copy, which holds only in-frame ones; the method was immunoSEQ multiplex PCR. This sample has about 180,000 clones, with around 87% found just once. The rearrangement links TRBV19 to TRBJ1-2; 7 nucleotides match TRBD1. The receptor was isolated from a woman aged 25 to 39 with active or convalescent COVID-19. The sequencing sample was made of peripheral blood. CDR3 nucleotide sequence: TGTGCCAGTAGTGCATTACGCACCGGGACAGACTCTAACTATGGCTACACCTTC. It yields the protein CASSALRTGTDSNYGYTF. Complete variable domain (other parts from reference TRBV19 and TRBJ1-2): DGGITQSPKYLFRKEGQNVTLSCEQNLNHDAMYWYRQDPGQGLRLIYYSQIVNDFQKGDIAEGYSVSREKKESFPLTVTSAQKNPTAFYLCASSALRTGTDSNYGYTFGSGTRLTVV.